This T cell receptor (beta chain) was identified during a study of T cell clonotyping in hematopoietic cell transplantation. Described time point: recipient sample about 28 days before transplant, after cytoreduction. Here immunoSEQ multiplex PCR was the method, and the copy in TCRdb shows in-frame clones only, minus some. The sample carries about 16,000 clones, about 92% recorded once. This CDR3 region has 16 residues. The trim removed 2 bases at V and 5 bases at J, leaving 11 bases unmatched. V gene TRBV23-1 combines with J gene TRBJ1-2, with 7 bases identical to TRBD1. TRBV23-1 is an ORF, and what it does is uncertain. The starting material was peripheral blood mononuclear cells, obtained before stem cell transplant. This receptor was identified in a young man with biphenotypic leukemia. Some clones in this sample may be carry-over from other donors' samples. CDR3 nucleotides: TGCGCCAGCAGTCAAGGATACAGGGGACACACTTATGGCTACACCTTC. This translates into CASSQGYRGHTYGYTF.